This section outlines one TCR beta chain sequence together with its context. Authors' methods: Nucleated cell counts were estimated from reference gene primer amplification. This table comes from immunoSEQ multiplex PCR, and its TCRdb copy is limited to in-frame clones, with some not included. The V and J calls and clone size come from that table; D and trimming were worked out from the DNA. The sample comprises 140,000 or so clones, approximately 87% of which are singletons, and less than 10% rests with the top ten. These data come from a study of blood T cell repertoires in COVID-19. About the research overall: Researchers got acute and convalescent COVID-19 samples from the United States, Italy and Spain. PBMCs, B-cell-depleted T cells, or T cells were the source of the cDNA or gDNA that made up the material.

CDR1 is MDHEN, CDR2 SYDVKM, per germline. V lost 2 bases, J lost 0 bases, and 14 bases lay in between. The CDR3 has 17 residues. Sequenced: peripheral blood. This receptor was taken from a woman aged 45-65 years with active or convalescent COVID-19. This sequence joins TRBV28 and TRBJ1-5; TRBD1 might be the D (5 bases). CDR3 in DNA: TGTGCCAGCAGTTTACGGACGTACAGGTATAGCAATCAGCCCCAGCATTTT. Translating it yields CASSLRTYRYSNQPQHF.